This TCR beta chain was sequenced for a study of T cell responses to AZD1222 COVID-19 vaccine. Notes on the study in general: Most donors were white British and more were female, and clonal diversity was possibly underestimated. An increase in Spike-specific TCR breadth and depth was observed after two AZD1222 doses. Reports indicate that nearly half of spike-specific TCRs are directed at unmutated variant regions. After the peak T cell response, and only then, were repertoires sampled.

Assay used: immunoSEQ multiplex PCR; TCRdb lists only in-frame clones, some missing. Of around 150,000 clones in the sample, approximately 94% are singletons; the top ten hold over 1%. As regards this clone: Its cognate antigen is unknown.

Germline-derived CDR1 and CDR2 are SGHDT and YYEEEE. This CDR3 spans 15 amino acids. With 1 base removed from V and 5 bases from J, the gap between germline ends came to 15 bases. V and J are TRBV5-6 and TRBJ2-5; no clear D. Sequencing used peripheral blood, obtained on day 0 of AZD1222 vaccination. This receptor was obtained from an adult in good health. CDR3 protein: CASSLMIFQGETQYF. The CDR3 DNA follows: TGTGCCAGCAGCTTGATGATTTTTCAAGGGGAGACCCAGTACTTC. The full variable domain, with the rest looked up from reference TRBV5-6 and TRBJ2-5, is DAGVTQSPTHLIKTRGQQVTLRCSPKSGHDTVSWYQQALGQGPQFIFQYYEEEERQRGNFPDRFSGHQFPNYSSELNVNALLLGDSALYLCASSLMIFQGETQYFGPGTRLLVL.